This T cell receptor (beta chain) derives from a study of blood T cell repertoires in COVID-19. Using immunoSEQ multiplex PCR, the repertoire was profiled, and TCRdb retains in-frame clones only, with some absent. The table has 180,000 or so clones, about 86% seen once. CDR3 length equals 12 residues. Germline CDR1 SEHNR, CDR2 FQNEAQ (reference sequence). V lost 3 bases to trimming and J lost 7 bases, with 9 bases between them. Material for sequencing was peripheral blood. The sequence was obtained from a woman aged 55-75 years with COVID-19, enrolled during active disease. V gene TRBV7-9 combines with J gene TRBJ1-2; D unclear. This chain's CDR3 is CASSFTGLGYTF. The DNA for the CDR3 is TGTGCCAGCAGCTTCACTGGTCTTGGCTACACCTTC.